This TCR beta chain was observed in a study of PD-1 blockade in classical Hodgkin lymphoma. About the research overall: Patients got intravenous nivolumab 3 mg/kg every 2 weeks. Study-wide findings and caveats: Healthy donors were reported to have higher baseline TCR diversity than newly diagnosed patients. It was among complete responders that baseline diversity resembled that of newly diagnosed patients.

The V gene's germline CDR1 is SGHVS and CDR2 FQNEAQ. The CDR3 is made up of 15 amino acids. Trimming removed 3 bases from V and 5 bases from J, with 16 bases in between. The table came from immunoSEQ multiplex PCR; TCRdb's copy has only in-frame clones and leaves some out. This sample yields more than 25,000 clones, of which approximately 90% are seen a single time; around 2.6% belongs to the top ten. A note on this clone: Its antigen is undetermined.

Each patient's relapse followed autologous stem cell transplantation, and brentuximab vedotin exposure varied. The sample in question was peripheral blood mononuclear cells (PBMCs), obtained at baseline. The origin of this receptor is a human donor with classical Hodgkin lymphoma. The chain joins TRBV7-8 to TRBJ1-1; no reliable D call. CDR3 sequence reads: CASSFLSMGGTEAFF. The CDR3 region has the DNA TGTGCCAGCAGCTTCCTGAGTATGGGTGGAACTGAAGCTTTCTTT. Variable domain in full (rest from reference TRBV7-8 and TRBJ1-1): GAGVSQSPRYKVAKRGQDVALRCDPISGHVSLFWYQQALGQGPEFLTYFQNEAQLDKSGLPSDRFFAERPEGSVSTLKIQRTQQEDSAVYLCASSFLSMGGTEAFFGQGTRLTVV.